This passage covers 21 T cell receptor beta chains from one sample sequenced in a study of spatial heterogeneity in lung cancer. Time point indicated: sample taken at primary tumor resection. TCRdb reprocessed the 5' RACE reads with MiXCR, giving one entry per CDR3 protein. The sample lists roughly 79,000 distinct CDR3 sequences; around 7.8% were seen once. Specimen: PBMCs, collected at surgery. These receptors were taken from a male donor with early-stage non-small cell lung cancer.

Concerning this clonotype itself: A read error may be the cause here, since a much bigger clone is one base away. The chain combines TRBV7-2 with TRBJ2-7, with a possible D match to TRBD2 (6 bases). The CDR3 is 14 residues long. The germline V gene encodes CDR1 SGHTA and CDR2 FQGNSA. For the CDR3, the DNA is TGTGCCAGCATTAGTCGGGGGACCGCCTACGATCAGTACTTC. It specifies CASISRGTAYDQYF.

This clonotype came up many times. V usage is TRBV5-1 and J usage is TRBJ2-1; D is ambiguous. The CDR3 totals 12 residues. Germline CDR1 reads SGHRS; CDR2 reads YFSETQ. V lost 5 bases, J lost 7 bases, and 10 bases lay in between. As DNA, the CDR3 is TGCGCCAGCAGTTCGTCGTTGAATGAGCAGTTCTTC. Its protein product is CASSSSLNEQFF.

V usage is TRBV5-8 and J usage is TRBJ1-1; D is undetermined. V lost 3 bases to trimming and J lost 0 bases, with 6 bases between them. CDR3 length equals 13 residues. The germline V gene has CDR1 SGHTS and CDR2 YDEGEE. The CDR3 loop is CASSSSMNTEAFF. Written as DNA, the CDR3 is TGTGCCAGCAGCTCCTCGATGAACACTGAAGCTTTCTTT.

This clonotype was detected ten times or more. The rearrangement joins TRBV6-6 to TRBJ2-3; 7 bases fit TRBD1. Germline V gene lookup returns CDR1 MNHNY and CDR2 SVGAGI (reference sequence). The V gene end was trimmed by 6 bases and the J gene end by 2 bases; junction bases not matched to a gene: 2. This CDR3 is built from 13 residues. CDR3 amino acids: CASRGTATDTQYF. The CDR3 DNA follows: TGTGCCAGCAGAGGGACAGCCACAGATACGCAGTATTTT.

This clonotype was counted at least ten times. This chain links TRBV28 with TRBJ1-1; D gene unclear. Germline V gene sequence: CDR1 MDHEN, CDR2 SYDVKM. V was trimmed by 7 bases and J by 0 bases, leaving 9 bases between them. This CDR3 has 13 residues. The CDR3 loop reads CASNLGMNTEAFF. In nucleotides, the CDR3 is TGTGCCAGCAACTTGGGGATGAACACTGAAGCTTTCTTT.

Ten or more counts support this clonotype. The J gene is TRBJ1-3, the V gene TRBV11-3; D uncertain. Looked up from germline, CDR1 is SGHNT and CDR2 is YENEEA. The ends were cut back, 0 bases at V and 2 bases at J, with 11 bases in the middle. This CDR3 has 16 amino acids. The CDR3 reads CASSLDRADAGNTIYF. The CDR3 DNA reads TGTGCCAGCAGCTTAGATCGGGCGGACGCTGGAAACACCATATATTTT.

This clonotype was counted many times. V is TRBV9 and J is TRBJ2-3, with D perhaps TRBD1 (6 bases). V shed 3 bases and J shed 3 bases, with 14 bases lying between them. Germline-derived CDR1 and CDR2 are SGDLS and YYNGEE. The CDR3 contains 15 residues. The CDR3: CASSALQGRTDTQYF. As DNA, the CDR3 is TGTGCCAGCAGCGCCTTACAGGGAAGGACAGATACGCAGTATTTT. Full variable domain (outside the CDR3, taken from reference TRBV9 and TRBJ2-3): DSGVTQTPKHLITATGQRVTLRCSPRSGDLSVYWYQQSLDQGLQFLIQYYNGEERAKGNILERFSAQQFPDLHSELNLSSLELGDSALYFCASSALQGRTDTQYFGPGTRLTVL.

The chain carries TRBV7-2 and TRBJ1-1; weak D call: TRBD1 (6 bases). V lost 3 bases to trimming and J lost 2 bases, with 13 bases between them. Per the germline V gene, CDR1 is SGHTA and CDR2 is FQGNSA. The CDR3 totals 15 residues. CDR3: CASSLTRDTNTEAFF. DNA of the CDR3: TGTGCCAGCAGCTTGACCCGGGACACCAACACTGAAGCTTTCTTT. Complete variable domain (other parts from reference TRBV7-2 and TRBJ1-1): GAGVSQSPSNKVTEKGKDVELRCDPISGHTALYWYRQSLGQGLEFLIYFQGNSAPDKSGLPSDRFSAERTGGSVSTLTIQRTQQEDSAVYLCASSLTRDTNTEAFFGQGTRLTVV.

This chain connects TRBV7-8 to TRBJ2-1; D possibly uses TRBD1 or TRBD2 (6 bases each). The CDR3 is made up of 15 amino acids. With 5 bases removed from V and 2 bases from J, the gap between germline ends came to 13 bases. The germline V gene encodes CDR1 SGHVS and CDR2 FQNEAQ. The CDR3 sequence: CASSPTGGPYNEQFF. For the CDR3, the DNA is TGTGCCAGCAGCCCTACTGGGGGGCCCTACAATGAGCAGTTCTTC.

This clonotype was found many times. The chain recombines TRBV5-5 with TRBJ1-2, with a tentative D call TRBD1 (6 bases). CDR3 length equals 14 residues. The V and J ends lost 4 bases and 7 bases respectively, with 17 bases between them. The germline V gene encodes CDR1 SGHKS and CDR2 YYEKEE (reference sequence). The DNA for the CDR3 is TGTGCCAGCAGCGATGATGCAGGGGTCGCTGGCTACACCTTC. Translation: CASSDDAGVAGYTF. Full variable domain (missing parts from reference TRBV5-5 and TRBJ1-2): DAGVTQSPTHLIKTRGQQVTLRCSPISGHKSVSWYQQVLGQGPQFIFQYYEKEERGRGNFPDRFSARQFPNYSSELNVNALLLGDSALYLCASSDDAGVAGYTFGSGTRLTVV.

V and J are TRBV15 and TRBJ1-1, with a possible D match to TRBD1 (5 bases). CDR3 size: 16 residues. In germline, CDR1 is LNHNV, CDR2 YYDKDF (reference sequence). Trimming took 3 bases from V and 5 from J, leaving 19 bases between them. DNA for the CDR3: TGTGCCACCAGCAGGGGTTTGATCACTGGGGGGACTGAAGCTTTCTTT. Residues: CATSRGLITGGTEAFF.

This clonotype occurred many times. The chain links TRBV5-1 to TRBJ2-3; D uncertain. Trimming left V 1 base short and J 3 bases short, with 6 bases between. Germline V gene lookup returns CDR1 SGHRS and CDR2 YFSETQ. CDR3 length equals 13 residues. The CDR3 DNA sequence: TGCGCCAGCAGCTTGCTGCCGACAGATACGCAGTATTTT. It codes for CASSLLPTDTQYF. Using reference TRBV5-1 and TRBJ2-3 for the parts outside the CDR3, the full variable domain is KAGVTQTPRYLIKTRGQQVTLSCSPISGHRSVSWYQQTPGQGLQFLFEYFSETQRNKGNFPGRFSGRQFSNSRSEMNVSTLELGDSALYLCASSLLPTDTQYFGPGTRLTVL.

The rearrangement links TRBV30 to TRBJ1-1, with 9 bases that match TRBD1. The CDR3 has 15 residues. Losses at the gene ends were 4 bases for V and 0 bases for J; bases not matched to a gene: 6. Germline CDR1 is GTSNPN and CDR2 is SVGIG (reference sequence). As DNA, the CDR3 is TGTGCCTGGAACACAGGGGGCGCGATGAACACTGAAGCTTTCTTT. This encodes CAWNTGGAMNTEAFF.

The chain links TRBV5-5 to TRBJ2-3, with D perhaps TRBD2 (6 bases). CDR3 length: 16 amino acids. V was shortened by 0 bases and J by 0 bases, with 11 bases between the two germline ends. The germline V gene has CDR1 SGHKS and CDR2 YYEKEE (reference sequence). This CDR3 is CASSLDLRGSTDTQYF. CDR3 nucleotides: TGTGCCAGCAGCTTGGATCTGCGGGGTAGCACAGATACGCAGTATTTT.

This clonotype occurred a few times. The rearrangement joins TRBV7-9 to TRBJ1-5; D remains ambiguous. Germline assignment: CDR1 SEHNR and CDR2 FQNEAQ (reference sequence). The CDR3 has 14 amino acids. The germline V and J ends were trimmed by 1 base and 3 bases, with 7 bases remaining between them. DNA of the CDR3: TGTGCCAGCAGCTTAGATGGGTTCAATCAGCCCCAGCATTTT. This sequence encodes CASSLDGFNQPQHF.

This clonotype came up many times. This chain joins TRBV6-2 or TRBV6-3 and TRBJ2-7; 8 bases are shared with TRBD2. The V gene end was trimmed by 0 bases and the J gene end by 12 bases; junction bases not matched to a gene: 7. This CDR3 spans 13 amino acids. Germline values: CDR1 MNHEY, CDR2 SVGEGT. For the CDR3, the DNA is TGTGCCAGCAGTTACTCGGGACTAGAGTCAATGTACTTC. Its translation is CASSYSGLESMYF.

This clonotype occurred many times. The gene calls are TRBV29-1 and TRBJ2-7; TRBD1 agrees at 7 bases. The CDR3 length is 11 residues. The trim removed 6 bases at V and 5 bases at J, leaving 4 bases unmatched. The germline V gene encodes CDR1 SQVTM and CDR2 ANQGSEA. CDR3 bases: TGCAGCGTCGGTCAGGGGGACGAGCAGTACTTC. This sequence encodes CSVGQGDEQYF.

Notes on this clonotype: At one boundary the junction diverges from the germline segment, which might be a read error. The rearrangement uses TRBV5-1 and TRBJ2-3; 9 nucleotides align to TRBD2. Germline CDR1 reads SGHRS; CDR2 reads YFSETQ. There are 14 residues in the CDR3. CDR3 nucleotides: TGCGCCAACAGCTTTAGCGGGAGTTCAGATACGCAGTATTTT. Protein: CANSFSGSSDTQYF.

This clonotype was seen more than once but under ten times. The rearrangement uses TRBV5-1 and TRBJ2-5, with 7 nucleotides matching TRBD2. Trimming removed 0 bases from V and 1 base from J; junction bases left unmatched: 3. CDR3 length equals 15 residues. CDR1 and CDR2 from the germline V gene are SGHRS and YFSETQ. The CDR3 nucleotides are TGCGCCAGCAGCTTGGCGGCTAGCGGCCAAGAGACCCAGTACTTC. Amino acids: CASSLAASGQETQYF. Filled out from reference TRBV5-1 and TRBJ2-5, the complete variable domain reads KAGVTQTPRYLIKTRGQQVTLSCSPISGHRSVSWYQQTPGQGLQFLFEYFSETQRNKGNFPGRFSGRQFSNSRSEMNVSTLELGDSALYLCASSLAASGQETQYFGPGTRLLVL.

This clonotype has more than one count but fewer than ten. This chain uses TRBV12-3 or TRBV12-4 with TRBJ2-5; the match to TRBD2 covers 8 bases. The ends lost 4 bases at V and 4 bases at J; junction bases unmatched: 8. The CDR3 length is 15 residues. The CDR3 region is CASSWASGFRETQYF. The CDR3 region has the DNA TGTGCCAGCAGTTGGGCTAGCGGGTTCAGAGAGACCCAGTACTTC.

The chain has TRBV29-1 and TRBJ2-2; 7 bases agree with TRBD2. Per the germline V gene, CDR1 is SQVTM and CDR2 is ANQGSEA. This CDR3 has 12 residues. V trimming: 4 bases; J trimming: 5 bases; junction bases outside the gene matches: 1. CDR3 region: CSVAGGTGELFF. CDR3 coding DNA: TGCAGCGTTGCCGGGGGGACCGGGGAGCTGTTTTTT.